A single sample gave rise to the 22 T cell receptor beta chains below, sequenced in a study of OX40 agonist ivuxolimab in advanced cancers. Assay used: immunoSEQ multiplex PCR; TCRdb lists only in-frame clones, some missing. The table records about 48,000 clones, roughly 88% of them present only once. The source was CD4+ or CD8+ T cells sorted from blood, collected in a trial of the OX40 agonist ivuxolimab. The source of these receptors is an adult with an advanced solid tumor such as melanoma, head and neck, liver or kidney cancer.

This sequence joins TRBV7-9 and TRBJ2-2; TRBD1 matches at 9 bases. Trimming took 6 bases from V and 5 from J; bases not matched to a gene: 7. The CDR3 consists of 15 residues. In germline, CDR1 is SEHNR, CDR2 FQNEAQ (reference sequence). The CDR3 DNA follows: TGTGCCAGCAGTTCCGGGACAGGGCGGACCGGGGAGCTGTTTTTT. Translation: CASSSGTGRTGELFF. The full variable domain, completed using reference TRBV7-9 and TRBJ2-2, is DTGVSQNPRHKITKRGQNVTFRCDPISEHNRLYWYRQTLGQGPEFLTYFQNEAQLEKSRLLSDRFSAERPKGSFSTLEIQRTEQGDSAMYLCASSSGTGRTGELFFGEGSRLTVL.

The CDR3 spells CASSSLVGDRAPYEQYF. CDR3 sequence (DNA): TGTGCCAGCAGCTCCCTGGTGGGCGACAGGGCCCCCTACGAGCAGTACTTC. The chain has TRBV7-9 and TRBJ2-7; 7 bases agree with TRBD1. V gave up 4 bases and J gave up 2 bases; unmatched junction bases: 14. Germline V CDR1 and CDR2: SEHNR, FQNEAQ (reference sequence). This CDR3 has 17 amino acids.

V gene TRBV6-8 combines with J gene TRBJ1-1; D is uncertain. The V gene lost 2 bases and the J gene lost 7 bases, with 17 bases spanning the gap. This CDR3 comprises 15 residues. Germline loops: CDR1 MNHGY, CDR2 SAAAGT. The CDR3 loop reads CASSYTHLWTVEAFF. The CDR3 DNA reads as TGTGCCAGCAGTTACACCCACCTTTGGACCGTTGAAGCTTTCTTT.

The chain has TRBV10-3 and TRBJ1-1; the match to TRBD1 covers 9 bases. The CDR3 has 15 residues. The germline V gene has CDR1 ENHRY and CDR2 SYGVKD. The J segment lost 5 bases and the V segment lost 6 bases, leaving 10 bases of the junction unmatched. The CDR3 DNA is TGTGCCATCAGCTTTAACAGGGGGCGTAATACTGAAGCTTTCTTT. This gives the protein CAISFNRGRNTEAFF.

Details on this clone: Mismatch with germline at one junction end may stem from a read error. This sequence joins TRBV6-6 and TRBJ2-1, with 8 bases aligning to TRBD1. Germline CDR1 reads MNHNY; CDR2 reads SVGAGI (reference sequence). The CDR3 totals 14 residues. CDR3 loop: CASSYLGQGVLLIF. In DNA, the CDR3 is TGTGCCAGCAGTTATTTAGGACAGGGAGTCCTTTTGATCTTC.

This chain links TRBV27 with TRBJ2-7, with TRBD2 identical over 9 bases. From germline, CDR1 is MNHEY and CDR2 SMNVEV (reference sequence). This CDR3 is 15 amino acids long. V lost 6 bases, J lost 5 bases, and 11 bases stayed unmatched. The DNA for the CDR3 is TGTGCCAGCAGCCGATCCCTTAGCGGGAGAGACGAGCAGTACTTC. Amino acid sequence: CASSRSLSGRDEQYF.

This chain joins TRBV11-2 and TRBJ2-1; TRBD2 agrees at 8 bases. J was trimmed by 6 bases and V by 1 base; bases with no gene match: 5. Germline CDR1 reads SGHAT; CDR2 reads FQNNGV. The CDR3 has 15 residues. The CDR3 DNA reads TGTGCCAGCAGCTTAGCGGGAGGGAGCTTCAATGAGCAGTTCTTC. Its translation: CASSLAGGSFNEQFF.

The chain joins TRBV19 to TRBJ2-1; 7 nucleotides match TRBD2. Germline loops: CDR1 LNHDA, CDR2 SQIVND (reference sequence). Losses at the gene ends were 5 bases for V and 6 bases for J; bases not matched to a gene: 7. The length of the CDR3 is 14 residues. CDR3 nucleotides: TGTGCCAGTAGTCTCTATGAGCGGGGCAATGAGCAGTTCTTC. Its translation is CASSLYERGNEQFF.

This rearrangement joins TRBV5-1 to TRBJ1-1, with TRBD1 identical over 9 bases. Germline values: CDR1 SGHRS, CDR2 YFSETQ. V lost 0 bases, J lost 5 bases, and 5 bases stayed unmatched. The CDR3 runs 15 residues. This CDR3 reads CASSLGGQGWTEAFF. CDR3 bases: TGCGCCAGCAGCTTGGGGGGACAGGGTTGGACTGAAGCTTTCTTT.

CDR3 in DNA: TGCAGTGCTAGAGCGGGGGAGACCCAGTACTTC. This codes for CSARAGETQYF. This chain uses TRBV20-1 with TRBJ2-5, with D perhaps matching TRBD2 (5 bases). CDR1 and CDR2 (germline): DFQATT, SNEGSKA (reference sequence). V was cut by 1 base and J by 5 bases, with 5 bases left in between. The CDR3 totals 11 residues.

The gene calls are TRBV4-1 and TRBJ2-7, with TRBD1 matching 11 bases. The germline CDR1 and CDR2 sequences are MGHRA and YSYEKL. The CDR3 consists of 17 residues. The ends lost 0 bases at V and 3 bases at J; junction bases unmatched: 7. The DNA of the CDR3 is TGCGCCAGCAGCCAAGATCTAGGGACAGGGGGAAACTACGAGCAGTACTTC. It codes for CASSQDLGTGGNYEQYF.

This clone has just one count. The CDR3 nucleotides read TGTGCCAGCAGCTTAGAGCCCAGTCCGAACACCGGGGAGCTGTTTTTT. Residues: CASSLEPSPNTGELFF. This chain connects TRBV7-2 to TRBJ2-2; D gene unclear. This CDR3 has 16 amino acids. The V end lost 1 base, the J end lost 0 bases, and 9 bases lay between the germline ends. The germline V gene encodes CDR1 SGHTA and CDR2 FQGNSA. Supplemented by reference TRBV7-2 and TRBJ2-2, the full variable domain reads GAGVSQSPSNKVTEKGKDVELRCDPISGHTALYWYRQSLGQGLEFLIYFQGNSAPDKSGLPSDRFSAERTGGSVSTLTIQRTQQEDSAVYLCASSLEPSPNTGELFFGEGSRLTVL.

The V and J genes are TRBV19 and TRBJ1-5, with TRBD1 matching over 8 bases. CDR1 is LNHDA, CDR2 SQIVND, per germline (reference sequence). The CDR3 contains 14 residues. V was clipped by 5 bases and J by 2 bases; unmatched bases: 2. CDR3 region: CASSVTGGNQPQHF. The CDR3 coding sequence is TGTGCCAGTAGTGTGACAGGGGGCAATCAGCCCCAGCATTTT.

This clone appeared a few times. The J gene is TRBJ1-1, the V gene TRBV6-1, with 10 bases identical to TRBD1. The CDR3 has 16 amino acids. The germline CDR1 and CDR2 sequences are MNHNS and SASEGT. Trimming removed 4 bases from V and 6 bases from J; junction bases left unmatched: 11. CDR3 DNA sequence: TGTGCCAGCAGTGGCCTGACAGGGGGCTATAGGCCTGAAGCTTTCTTT. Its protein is CASSGLTGGYRPEAFF.

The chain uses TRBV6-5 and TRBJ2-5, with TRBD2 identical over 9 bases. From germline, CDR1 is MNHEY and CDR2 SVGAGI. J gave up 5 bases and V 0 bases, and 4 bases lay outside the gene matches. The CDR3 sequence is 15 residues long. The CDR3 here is CASSYSAGGPETQYF. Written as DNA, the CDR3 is TGTGCCAGCAGTTACTCAGCGGGGGGCCCGGAGACCCAGTACTTC.

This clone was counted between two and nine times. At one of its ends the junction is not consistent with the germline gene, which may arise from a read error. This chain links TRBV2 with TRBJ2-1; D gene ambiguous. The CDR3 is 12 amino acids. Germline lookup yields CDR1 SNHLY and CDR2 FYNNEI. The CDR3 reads CASNEQTNEQFF. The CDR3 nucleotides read TGTGCCAGCAATGAACAGACCAATGAGCAGTTCTTC. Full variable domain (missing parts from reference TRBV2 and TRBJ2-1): EPEVTQTPSHQVTQMGQEVILRCVPISNHLYFYWYRQILGQKVEFLVSFYNNEISEKSEIFDDQFSVERPDGSNFTLKIRSTKLEDSAMYFCASNEQTNEQFFGPGTRLTVL.

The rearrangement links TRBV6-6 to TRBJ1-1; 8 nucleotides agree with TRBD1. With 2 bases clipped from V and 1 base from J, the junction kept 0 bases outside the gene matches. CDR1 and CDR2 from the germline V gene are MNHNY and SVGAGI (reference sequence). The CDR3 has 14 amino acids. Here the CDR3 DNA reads TGTGCCAGCAGTTACACAGGGGGGAACACTGAAGCTTTCTTT. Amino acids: CASSYTGGNTEAFF.

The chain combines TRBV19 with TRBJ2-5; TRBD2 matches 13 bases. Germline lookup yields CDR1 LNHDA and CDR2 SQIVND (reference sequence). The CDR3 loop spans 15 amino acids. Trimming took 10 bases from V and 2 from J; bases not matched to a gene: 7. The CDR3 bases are TGTGCCACCGGACTAGCGGGGGCCGGTCAAGAGACCCAGTACTTC. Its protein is CATGLAGAGQETQYF.

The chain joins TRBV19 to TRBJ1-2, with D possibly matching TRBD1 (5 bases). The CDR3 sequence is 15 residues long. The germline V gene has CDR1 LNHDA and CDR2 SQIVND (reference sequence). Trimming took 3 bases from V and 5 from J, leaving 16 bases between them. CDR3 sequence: CASSIVGQPDYGYTF. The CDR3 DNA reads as TGTGCCAGTAGTATTGTAGGACAACCGGATTATGGCTACACCTTC.

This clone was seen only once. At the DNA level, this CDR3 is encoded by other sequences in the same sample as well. CDR3 nucleotides: TGCGCCAGCAGCCTCGGGGGTAGCAATCAGCCCCAGCATTTT. Its protein is CASSLGGSNQPQHF. V usage is TRBV5-1 and J usage is TRBJ1-5, with D perhaps TRBD1 (5 bases). The length of the CDR3 is 14 residues. Germline CDR1 reads SGHRS; CDR2 reads YFSETQ. Trimming stripped 4 bases from V and 0 bases from J, with 8 bases between.

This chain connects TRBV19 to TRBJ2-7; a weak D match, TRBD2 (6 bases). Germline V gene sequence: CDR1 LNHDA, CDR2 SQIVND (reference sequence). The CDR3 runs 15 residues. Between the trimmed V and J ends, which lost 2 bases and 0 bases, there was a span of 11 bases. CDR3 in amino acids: CASSIYGGSSYEQYF. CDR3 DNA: TGTGCCAGTAGTATATATGGGGGGAGCTCCTACGAGCAGTACTTC.

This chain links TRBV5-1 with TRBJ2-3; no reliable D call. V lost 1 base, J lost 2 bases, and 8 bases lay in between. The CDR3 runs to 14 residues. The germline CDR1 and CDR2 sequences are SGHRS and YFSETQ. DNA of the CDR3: TGCGCCAGCAGCTTGTTGGGCACCACAGATACGCAGTATTTT. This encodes CASSLLGTTDTQYF.